This T cell receptor (beta chain) was recovered during a study of cytomegalovirus exposure and HLA in healthy donors. The CDR3 is 14 residues long. CDR1 and CDR2 (germline): SGHRS, YFSETQ. V trimming: 0 bases; J trimming: 4 bases; junction bases outside the gene matches: 1. PCR primers comprised 60 Vbeta and 13 Jbeta primers. Libraries were prepared by immunoSEQ multiplex PCR; TCRdb keeps only in-frame clonotypes and omits some of them. This table has 130,000 to 150,000 clones, 73% appearing once. General study findings and limits: It has been reported that TCR beta sequences accurately predicted the HLA-A and HLA-B alleles of most subjects.

As regards this clone: Antigen specificity is unknown.

The sequence came from a human donor in good health. This chain uses TRBV5-1 with TRBJ2-7; 10 positions agree with TRBD2. Input material: PBMCs. The CDR3 loop reads CASSLASGGYEQYF. CDR3 nucleotides: TGCGCCAGCAGCTTGGCTAGCGGGGGATACGAGCAGTACTTC.